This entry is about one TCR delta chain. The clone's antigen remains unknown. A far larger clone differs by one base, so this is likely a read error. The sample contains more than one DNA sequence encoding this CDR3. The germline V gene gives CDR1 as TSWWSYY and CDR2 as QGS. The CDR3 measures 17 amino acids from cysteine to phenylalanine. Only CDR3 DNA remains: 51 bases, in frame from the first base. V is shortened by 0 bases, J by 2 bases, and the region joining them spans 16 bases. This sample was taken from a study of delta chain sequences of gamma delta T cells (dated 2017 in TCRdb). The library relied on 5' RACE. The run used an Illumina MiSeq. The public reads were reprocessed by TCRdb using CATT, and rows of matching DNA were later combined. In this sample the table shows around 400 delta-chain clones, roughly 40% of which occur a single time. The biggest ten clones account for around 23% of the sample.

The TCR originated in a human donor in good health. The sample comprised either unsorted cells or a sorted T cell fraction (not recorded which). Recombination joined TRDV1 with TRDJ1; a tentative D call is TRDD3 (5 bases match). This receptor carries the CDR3 CALGELRTGGHTDKLIF. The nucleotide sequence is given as TGTGCTCTTGGGGAACTAAGGACTGGTGGTCATACCGATAAACTCATCTTT.